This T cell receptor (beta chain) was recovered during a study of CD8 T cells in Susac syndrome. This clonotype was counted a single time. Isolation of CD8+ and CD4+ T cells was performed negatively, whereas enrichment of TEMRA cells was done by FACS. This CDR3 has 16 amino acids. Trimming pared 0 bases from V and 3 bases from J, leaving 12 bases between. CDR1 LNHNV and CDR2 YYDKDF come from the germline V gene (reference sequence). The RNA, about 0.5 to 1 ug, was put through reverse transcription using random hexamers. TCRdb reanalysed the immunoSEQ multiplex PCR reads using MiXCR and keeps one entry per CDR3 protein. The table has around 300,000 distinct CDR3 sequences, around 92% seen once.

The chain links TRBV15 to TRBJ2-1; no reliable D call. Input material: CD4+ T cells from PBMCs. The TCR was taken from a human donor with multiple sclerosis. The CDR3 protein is CATSREGPYLYNEQFF. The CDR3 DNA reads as TGTGCCACCAGCAGAGAAGGCCCTTACCTCTACAATGAGCAGTTCTTC.